The 26 T cell receptor beta chains given below trace back to one sample, sequenced in a study of T cells in Graves' hyperthyroidism and ophthalmopathy (dated by TCRdb to about 2019). Libraries were built with multiplex PCR. Sequenced using an Illumina HiSeq 2000. The TCR beta CDR3 regions were amplified from the RNA transcripts. The TCR CDR3 was subjected to a first round of RT-PCR using the HTBI primer set and the Qiagen OneStep RT-PCR kit. Starting from the raw public reads, TCRdb applied fastp trimming at Q25, assembled clones with MiXCR and retained in-frame beta chains. Records with the same CDR3 protein are collapsed into one entry carrying the most frequent genes and DNA. The sample table records more than 300,000 distinct CDR3 sequences; approximately 17% of these occur just once. Clones ranked in the top ten supply almost 35% of the sample. The sequenced sample consisted of blood. These receptors were taken from a young woman with Graves' hyperthyroidism that later progressed to Graves' ophthalmopathy.

This clonotype was counted many times. The chain recombines TRBV12-3 or TRBV12-4 with TRBJ1-1; 7 bases fit TRBD1. The V and J ends lost 7 bases and 9 bases, in that order; junction bases with no gene match: 8. The CDR3 extends over 12 amino acids. CDR3 protein: CASTPDRIKAFF. As DNA, the CDR3 is TGTGCCAGCACCCCGGACAGGATCAAAGCTTTCTTT.

This clonotype is medium-sized in the sample. CDR3 DNA sequence: TGTGCCAGCAGTGAGTGGGTTACTAGCGGGATCGAGACCCAGTACTTC. Translation: CASSEWVTSGIETQYF. V gene TRBV2 combines with J gene TRBJ2-5; 10 positions match TRBD2. CDR1 is SNHLY, CDR2 FYNNEI, per germline. The length of the CDR3 is 16 residues. V lost 3 bases, J lost 5 bases, and 9 bases stayed unmatched.

The gene calls are TRBV10-3 and TRBJ1-1; D not resolved. The CDR3 has 15 amino acids. From germline, CDR1 is ENHRY and CDR2 SYGVKD. Deletions cut 6 bases from V and 0 bases from J, with 14 bases between. CDR3 sequence: CAIRGGIGMNTEAFF. The CDR3 nucleotides are TGTGCCATCAGGGGCGGGATAGGGATGAACACTGAAGCTTTCTTT.

This clonotype was counted ten times or more. The rearrangement links TRBV5-6 to TRBJ1-1, with 8 bases that match TRBD1. Germline V gene sequence: CDR1 SGHDT, CDR2 YYEEEE. The junction had 4 bases not matched to a gene; V was cut back by 0 bases and J by 6 bases. The CDR3 extends over 14 amino acids. The CDR3 loop is CASSLVRQGSEAFF. The CDR3 bases are TGTGCCAGCAGCTTGGTGAGACAGGGGTCTGAAGCTTTCTTT.

This clonotype was seen repeatedly, ten times or more. J is TRBJ2-2 and V is TRBV10-2; D remains ambiguous. The ends were cut back, 3 bases at V and 5 bases at J, with 19 bases in the middle. The CDR3 contains 17 residues. Looked up from germline, CDR1 is WSHSY and CDR2 is SAAADI. This CDR3 reads CASSDNSVELQTGELFF. DNA of the CDR3: TGCGCCAGCAGTGATAATTCAGTGGAATTACAAACCGGGGAGCTGTTTTTT.

This clonotype was detected only a few times. The chain links TRBV6-2 or TRBV6-3 to TRBJ2-7; a weak D match, TRBD1 (5 bases). V was clipped by 5 bases and J by 3 bases, with 11 bases between them. CDR3 length: 13 residues. The germline V gene has CDR1 MNHEY and CDR2 SVGEGT. In nucleotides, the CDR3 is TGTGCCAGCAGTCAGGGCCCGGGCTACGAGCAGTACTTC. It specifies CASSQGPGYEQYF.

This clonotype has only a few counts. This chain links TRBV13 with TRBJ2-7; 8 nucleotides match TRBD1. Looked up from germline, CDR1 is PRHDT and CDR2 is FYEKMQ (reference sequence). The V gene end was trimmed by 3 bases and the J gene end by 6 bases; junction bases not matched to a gene: 4. This CDR3 comprises 13 residues. The CDR3 coding sequence is TGTGCCAGCAGCTTCGGACAGGGAGGCGAGCAGTACTTC. Its translation: CASSFGQGGEQYF.

Many counts were recorded for this clonotype. This chain links TRBV10-1 with TRBJ2-3, with 8 nucleotides matching TRBD1. CDR3 length equals 14 residues. V shed 0 bases and J 9 bases; nucleotides not matched to a gene: 5. CDR1 and CDR2 (germline): WNHNN, SYGVQD (reference sequence). CDR3 in DNA: TGCGCCAGCAGTGAGTCGACAGGGGTGGGGACGCAGTATTTT. Amino acids: CASSESTGVGTQYF.

There are many counts of this clonotype. The chain carries TRBV2 and TRBJ2-1; TRBD2 might be the D (6 bases). V was trimmed by 7 bases and J by 0 bases, leaving 16 bases between them. In germline, CDR1 is SNHLY, CDR2 FYNNEI. The CDR3 has 16 amino acids. CDR3 DNA: TGTGCCAGCACCTTTTGGGGGGAAAGCTCCTACAATGAGCAGTTCTTC. Amino acids: CASTFWGESSYNEQFF. The variable domain in full, completed from reference TRBV2 and TRBJ2-1, reads EPEVTQTPSHQVTQMGQEVILRCVPISNHLYFYWYRQILGQKVEFLVSFYNNEISEKSEIFDDQFSVERPDGSNFTLKIRSTKLEDSAMYFCASTFWGESSYNEQFFGPGTRLTVL.

In this sample, this clonotype turned up many times. The chain links TRBV20-1 to TRBJ2-3; TRBD1 matches at 12 bases. This CDR3 contains 17 residues. Trimming at V came to 6 bases and at J to 0 bases, leaving 10 bases not matched to a gene. The germline CDR1 and CDR2 sequences are DFQATT and SNEGSKA (reference sequence). CDR3 residues: CSALGQGAPFSTDTQYF. CDR3 bases: TGCAGTGCCCTGGGACAGGGGGCCCCTTTCAGCACAGATACGCAGTATTTT.

The gene calls are TRBV20-1 and TRBJ2-3; D possibly corresponds to TRBD2 (5 bases). Germline lookup yields CDR1 DFQATT and CDR2 SNEGSKA (reference sequence). The CDR3 runs 15 residues. Deletions cut 0 bases from V and 2 bases from J, with 12 bases between. DNA of the CDR3: TGCAGTGCTAGAGATTCACTAGGGTCCACAGATACGCAGTATTTT. Translated: CSARDSLGSTDTQYF.

At least ten counts were recorded for this clonotype. This chain joins TRBV6-1 and TRBJ1-4; no clear D. The CDR3 extends over 15 amino acids. V gave up 2 bases and J gave up 0 bases, with 7 bases separating them. Germline CDR1 MNHNS, CDR2 SASEGT. CDR3: CASSEWVATNEKLFF. The CDR3 region has the DNA TGTGCCAGCAGTGAATGGGTTGCAACTAATGAAAAACTGTTTTTT.

This clonotype was seen more than once but under ten times. V is TRBV6-5 and J is TRBJ2-1; possible D gene TRBD2, 6 bases. Trimming stripped 2 bases from V and 4 bases from J, with 12 bases between. The CDR3 runs 15 residues. Germline CDR1 and CDR2: MNHEY and SVGAGI. In DNA, the CDR3 is TGTGCCAGCAGTTACGTATCTAGCGATTACAATGAGCAGTTCTTC. Encoded protein: CASSYVSSDYNEQFF.

This clonotype came up many times. The gene calls are TRBV28 and TRBJ2-7; 7 bases map to TRBD1. J was trimmed by 4 bases and V by 5 bases; bases with no gene match: 5. CDR1 and CDR2 from the germline V gene are MDHEN and SYDVKM. This CDR3 has 13 residues. The CDR3 coding sequence is TGTGCCAGCAGTCCGATGGACAGGTACGAGCAGTACTTC. Protein product: CASSPMDRYEQYF.

This clonotype was recorded a few times. This rearrangement joins TRBV27 to TRBJ2-1; no clear D gene. The ends were cut back, 2 bases at V and 8 bases at J, with 10 bases in the middle. Germline CDR1 and CDR2: MNHEY and SMNVEV (reference sequence). CDR3 size: 13 residues. DNA of the CDR3: TGTGCCAGCAGTTTAACGGCGCGTTATGAGCAGTTCTTC. Residues: CASSLTARYEQFF.

This clonotype was seen repeatedly, ten times or more. This rearrangement joins TRBV2 to TRBJ1-4; 7 nucleotides align to TRBD1. Trimming removed 5 bases from V and 6 bases from J; junction bases left unmatched: 12. The CDR3 covers 16 residues. Germline loops: CDR1 SNHLY, CDR2 FYNNEI. CDR3 sequence reads: CASSSGEGARDEKLFF. The CDR3 coding sequence is TGTGCCAGCAGTAGCGGGGAGGGGGCGCGAGATGAAAAACTGTTTTTT.

The table lists this clonotype with many counts. The V call is TRBV7-9, the J call TRBJ1-4; perhaps TRBD1 as D (6 bases). The CDR3 consists of 16 residues. V lost 0 bases to trimming and J lost 8 bases, with 16 bases between them. CDR1 and CDR2 (germline): SEHNR, FQNEAQ (reference sequence). DNA of the CDR3: TGTGCCAGCAGCTTAGCGGGCACAGGGAGGGACGAAAAACTGTTTTTT. It encodes CASSLAGTGRDEKLFF.

J is TRBJ1-3 and V is TRBV5-1; D gene unclear. The V end lost 7 bases, the J end lost 0 bases, and 17 bases lay between the germline ends. The CDR3 spans 16 residues. Germline V gene sequence: CDR1 SGHRS, CDR2 YFSETQ. The CDR3: CASRPSVALSGNTIYF. The CDR3 coding sequence is TGCGCCAGCCGACCCTCTGTGGCCCTCTCTGGAAACACCATATATTTT.

The chain couples TRBV19 to TRBJ2-1; 7 bases are a match to TRBD2. Looked up from germline, CDR1 is LNHDA and CDR2 is SQIVND (reference sequence). V lost 5 bases, J lost 2 bases, and 6 bases stayed unmatched. The CDR3 loop spans 15 amino acids. CDR3 amino acids: CASSLTSVPYNEQFF. Here the CDR3 DNA reads TGTGCCAGTAGTCTCACTAGCGTCCCCTACAATGAGCAGTTCTTC. The full variable domain, with the rest looked up from reference TRBV19 and TRBJ2-1, is DGGITQSPKYLFRKEGQNVTLSCEQNLNHDAMYWYRQDPGQGLRLIYYSQIVNDFQKGDIAEGYSVSREKKESFPLTVTSAQKNPTAFYLCASSLTSVPYNEQFFGPGTRLTVL.

The chain's CDR3 is CASSLGGGHSFYEQYF. The CDR3 DNA reads as TGTGCCAGCAGCTTAGGTGGCGGACACAGCTTCTACGAGCAGTACTTC. The chain couples TRBV13 to TRBJ2-7, with TRBD1 as a possible D gene (5 bases). The CDR3 contains 16 residues. V was clipped by 0 bases and J by 3 bases, with 15 bases between them. Germline CDR1 is PRHDT and CDR2 is FYEKMQ (reference sequence). The full variable domain, with the rest looked up from reference TRBV13 and TRBJ2-7, is AAGVIQSPRHLIKEKRETATLKCYPIPRHDTVYWYQQGPGQDPQFLISFYEKMQSDKGSIPDRFSAQQFSDYHSELNMSSLELGDSALYFCASSLGGGHSFYEQYFGPGTRLTVT.

This clonotype was detected ten times or more. The rearrangement joins TRBV20-1 to TRBJ1-6; maybe TRBD1 (6 bases). CDR3 length equals 14 residues. CDR1 DFQATT and CDR2 SNEGSKA come from the germline V gene (reference sequence). The V end lost 3 bases, the J end lost 7 bases, and 13 bases lay between the germline ends. For the CDR3, the DNA is TGCAGTGCTAGGACAGGTCCTGAAAATTCACCCCTCCACTTT. It codes for CSARTGPENSPLHF.

There are many counts of this clonotype. This sequence joins TRBV2 and TRBJ2-1; TRBD2 might be the D (5 bases). This CDR3 region has 14 residues. The germline gives CDR1 SNHLY, CDR2 FYNNEI. V lost 9 bases, J lost 7 bases, and 19 bases lay in between. CDR3: CASSDFSEGNEQFF. CDR3 nucleotides: TGTGCCAGTTCGGACTTCTCGGAAGGGAATGAGCAGTTCTTC.

There are many counts of this clonotype. V is TRBV6-1 and J is TRBJ2-3; the D gene is possibly TRBD2 (6 bases). V dropped 5 bases and J dropped 0 bases, with 15 bases sitting between them. Germline V gene sequence: CDR1 MNHNS, CDR2 SASEGT. CDR3 length equals 16 residues. The CDR3 protein is CASSSAPGDSTDTQYF. The CDR3 region has the DNA TGTGCCAGCAGTTCAGCCCCGGGAGACAGCACAGATACGCAGTATTTT.

This clonotype was observed many times. The V and J genes are TRBV6-1 and TRBJ1-5; no clear D gene. The CDR3 contains 15 residues. Germline CDR1 reads MNHNS; CDR2 reads SASEGT. V shed 2 bases and J shed 4 bases, with 12 bases lying between them. The CDR3 loop is CASSETIWSNQPQHF. The CDR3 DNA reads as TGTGCCAGCAGTGAAACTATATGGAGTAATCAGCCCCAGCATTTT.

The rearrangement links TRBV19 to TRBJ2-5; D is uncertain. CDR1 is LNHDA and CDR2 is SQIVND in the germline V gene (reference sequence). V dropped 3 bases and J dropped 3 bases, with 8 bases sitting between them. The CDR3 extends over 13 amino acids. In DNA form, the CDR3 reads TGTGCCAGTAGTATGGGCGAGGAAGAGACCCAGTACTTC. Translating gives CASSMGEEETQYF.

This clonotype has at least ten counts. The chain carries TRBV24-1 and TRBJ2-2; tentatively, D is TRBD1 (6 bases). Germline CDR1 and CDR2: KGHDR and SFDVKD. The CDR3 spans 16 residues. With 5 bases removed from V and 7 bases from J, the gap between germline ends came to 19 bases. In DNA form, the CDR3 reads TGTGCCACCAGTGGGTACTCTCTGGGGGCGCGCGGGGAGCTGTTTTTT. Amino acid sequence: CATSGYSLGARGELFF.